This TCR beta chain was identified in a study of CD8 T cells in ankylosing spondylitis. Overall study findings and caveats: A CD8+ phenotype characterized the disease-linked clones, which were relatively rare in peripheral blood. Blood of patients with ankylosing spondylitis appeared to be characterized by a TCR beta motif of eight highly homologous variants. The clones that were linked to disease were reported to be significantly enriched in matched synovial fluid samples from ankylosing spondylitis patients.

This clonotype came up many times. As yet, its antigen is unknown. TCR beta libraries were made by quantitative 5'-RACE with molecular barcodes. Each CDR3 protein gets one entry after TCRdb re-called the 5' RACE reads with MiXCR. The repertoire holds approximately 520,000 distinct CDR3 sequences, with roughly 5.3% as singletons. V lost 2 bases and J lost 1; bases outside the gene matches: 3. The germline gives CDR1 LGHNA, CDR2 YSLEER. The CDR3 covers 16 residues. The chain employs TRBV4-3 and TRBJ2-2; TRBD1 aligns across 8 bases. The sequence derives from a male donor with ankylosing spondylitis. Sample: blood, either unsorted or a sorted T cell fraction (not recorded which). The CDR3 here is CASSQQGARNTGELFF. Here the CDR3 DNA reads TGCGCCAGCAGCCAACAGGGGGCTCGGAACACCGGGGAGCTGTTTTTT.